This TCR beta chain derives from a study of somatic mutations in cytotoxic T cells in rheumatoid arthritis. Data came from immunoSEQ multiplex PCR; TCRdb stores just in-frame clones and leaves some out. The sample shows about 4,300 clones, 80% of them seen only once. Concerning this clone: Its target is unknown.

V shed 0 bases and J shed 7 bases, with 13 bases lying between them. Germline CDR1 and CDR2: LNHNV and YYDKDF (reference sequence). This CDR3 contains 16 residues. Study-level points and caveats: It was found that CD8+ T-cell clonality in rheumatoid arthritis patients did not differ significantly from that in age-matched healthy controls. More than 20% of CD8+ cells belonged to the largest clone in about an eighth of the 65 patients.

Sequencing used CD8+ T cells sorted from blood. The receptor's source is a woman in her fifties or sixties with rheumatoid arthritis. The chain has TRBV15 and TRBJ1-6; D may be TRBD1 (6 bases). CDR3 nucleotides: TGTGCCACCAGCAGAGATCGTACAGGGCTAAATTCACCCCTCCACTTT. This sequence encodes CATSRDRTGLNSPLHF.